Included here is one T cell receptor (beta chain) sequence, with context. The data stem from a study of blood T cells in healthy people across ages. This CDR3 region has 15 residues. CDR1 MNHEY and CDR2 SMNVEV come from the germline V gene (reference sequence). The germline V and J ends were trimmed by 6 bases and 0 bases, with 12 bases remaining between them. Alongside a J-beta primer mix, a sample-barcoded 5' primer served in a second PCR lasting roughly 7 to 11 cycles. TCRdb itself ran the 5' RACE reads through MiXCR, one entry per CDR3 protein. In the table there are roughly 720,000 distinct CDR3 sequences, approximately 53% of which are singletons.

The rearrangement links TRBV27 to TRBJ2-1; D is ambiguous. The receptor's source is a man older than 75 in good health. The sample comprised blood. CDR3: CASRSVDGSYNEQFF. The CDR3 DNA reads as TGTGCCAGCAGGTCGGTGGACGGCTCCTACAATGAGCAGTTCTTC.